This TCR beta chain was documented in a study of T cell responses to AZD1222 COVID-19 vaccine. General observations from the study: Baseline seropositivity occurred in only a handful of AZD1222 recipients. Spike-specific TCR repertoires showed rising breadth and depth after two AZD1222 doses. Clonal diversity was possibly underestimated, and white British individuals and females predominated among donors.

Remarks on this clone: The antigen is undetermined.

TCRdb's table, derived via immunoSEQ multiplex PCR, lists solely in-frame clones and lacks some. This table has about 120,000 clones, around 85% appearing once. The CDR3 spans 16 residues. CDR1 and CDR2 (germline): MNHEY, SMNVEV (reference sequence). V was clipped by 4 bases and J by 4 bases; unmatched bases: 11. The sequencing used peripheral blood, collected on day 0 of AZD1222 vaccination. This chain uses TRBV27 with TRBJ2-7, with 9 positions matching TRBD1. The source is an adult in good health. DNA of the CDR3: TGTGCCAGCAGTTCATCCGGGACAGGGTTTAATTACGAGCAGTACTTC. Translating it yields CASSSSGTGFNYEQYF.